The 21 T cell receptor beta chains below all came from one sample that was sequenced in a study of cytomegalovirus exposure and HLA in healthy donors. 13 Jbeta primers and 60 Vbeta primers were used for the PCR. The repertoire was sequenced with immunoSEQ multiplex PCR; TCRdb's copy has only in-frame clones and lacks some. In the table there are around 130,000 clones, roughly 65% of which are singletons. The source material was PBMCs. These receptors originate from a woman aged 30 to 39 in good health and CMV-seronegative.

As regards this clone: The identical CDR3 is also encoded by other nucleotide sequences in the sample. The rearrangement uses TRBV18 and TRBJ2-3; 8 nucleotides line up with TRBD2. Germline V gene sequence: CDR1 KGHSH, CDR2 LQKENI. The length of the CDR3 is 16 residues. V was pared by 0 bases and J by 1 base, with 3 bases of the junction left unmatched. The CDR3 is CASSPPAGGGTDTQYF. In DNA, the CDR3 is TGTGCCAGCTCACCACCGGCGGGGGGAGGCACAGATACGCAGTATTTT.

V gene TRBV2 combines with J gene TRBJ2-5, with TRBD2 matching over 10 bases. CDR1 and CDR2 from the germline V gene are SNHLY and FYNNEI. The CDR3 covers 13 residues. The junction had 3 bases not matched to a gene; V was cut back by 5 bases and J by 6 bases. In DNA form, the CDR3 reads TGTGCCAGCAGTAGCGGGGGGGCAAAGACCCAGTACTTC. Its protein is CASSSGGAKTQYF.

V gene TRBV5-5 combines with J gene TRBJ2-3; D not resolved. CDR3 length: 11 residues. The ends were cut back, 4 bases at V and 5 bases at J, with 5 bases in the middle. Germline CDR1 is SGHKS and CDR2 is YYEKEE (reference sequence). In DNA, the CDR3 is TGTGCCAGCAGCCGAGAAGATACGCAGTATTTT. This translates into CASSREDTQYF.

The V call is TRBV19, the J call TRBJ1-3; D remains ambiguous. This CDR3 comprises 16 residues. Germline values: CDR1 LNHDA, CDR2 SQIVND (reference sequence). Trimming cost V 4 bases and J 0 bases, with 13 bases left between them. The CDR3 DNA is TGTGCCAGTAGTAGAACGGGTTACCACTCTGGAAACACCATATATTTT. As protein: CASSRTGYHSGNTIYF.

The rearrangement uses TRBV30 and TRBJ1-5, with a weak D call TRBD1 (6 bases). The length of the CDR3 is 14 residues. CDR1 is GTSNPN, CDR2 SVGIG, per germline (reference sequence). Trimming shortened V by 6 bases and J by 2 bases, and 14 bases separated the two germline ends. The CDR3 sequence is CACAQGAGNQPQHF. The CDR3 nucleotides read TGTGCCTGCGCACAGGGCGCGGGCAATCAGCCCCAGCATTTT.

The CDR3 reads CASSLRGLDGRSTYEQYF. CDR3 nucleotide sequence: TGTGCCAGCAGTTTGAGGGGATTAGACGGGAGGTCGACCTACGAGCAGTACTTC. The V gene is TRBV28, the J gene TRBJ2-7, with 7 positions matching TRBD2. V was pared by 3 bases and J by 2 bases, with 16 bases of the junction left unmatched. Germline-derived CDR1 and CDR2 are MDHEN and SYDVKM. The CDR3 covers 18 residues. The full variable domain, rest sourced from reference TRBV28 and TRBJ2-7, is DVKVTQSSRYLVKRTGEKVFLECVQDMDHENMFWYRQDPGLGLRLIYFSYDVKMKEKGDIPEGYSVSREKKERFSLILESASTNQTSMYLCASSLRGLDGRSTYEQYFGPGTRLTVT.

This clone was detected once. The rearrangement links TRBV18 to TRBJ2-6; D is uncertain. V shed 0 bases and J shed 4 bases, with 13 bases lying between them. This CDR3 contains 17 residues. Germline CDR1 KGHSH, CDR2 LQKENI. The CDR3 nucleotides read TGTGCCAGCTCACCACCCAACAGTGGCGACGGGGCCAACGTCCTGACTTTC. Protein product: CASSPPNSGDGANVLTF.

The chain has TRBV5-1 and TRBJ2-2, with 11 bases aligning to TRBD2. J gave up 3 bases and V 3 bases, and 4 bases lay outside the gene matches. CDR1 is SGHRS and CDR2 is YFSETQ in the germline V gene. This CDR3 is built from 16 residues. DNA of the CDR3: TGCGCCAGCAGCTACACTAGCGGGAGCGACACCGGGGAGCTGTTTTTT. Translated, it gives CASSYTSGSDTGELFF.

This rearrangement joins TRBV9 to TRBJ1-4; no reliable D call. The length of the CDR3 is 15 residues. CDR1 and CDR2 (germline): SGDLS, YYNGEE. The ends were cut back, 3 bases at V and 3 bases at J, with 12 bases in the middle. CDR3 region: CASSGGEWANEKLFF. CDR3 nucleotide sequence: TGTGCCAGCAGCGGTGGGGAGTGGGCTAATGAAAAACTGTTTTTT.

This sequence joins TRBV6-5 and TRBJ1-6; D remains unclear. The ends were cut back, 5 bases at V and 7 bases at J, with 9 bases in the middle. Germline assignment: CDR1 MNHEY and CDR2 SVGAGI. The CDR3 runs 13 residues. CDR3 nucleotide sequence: TGTGCCAGCAGTGGTGTTAGAAATTCACCCCTCCACTTT. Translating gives CASSGVRNSPLHF.

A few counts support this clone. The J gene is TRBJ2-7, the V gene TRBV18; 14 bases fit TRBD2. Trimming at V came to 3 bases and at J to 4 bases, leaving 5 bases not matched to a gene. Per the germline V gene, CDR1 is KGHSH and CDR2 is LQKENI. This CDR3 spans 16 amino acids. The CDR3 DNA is TGTGCCAGCTCACCTACCGGGACTAGCGGGGGTTACGAGCAGTACGTC. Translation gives CASSPTGTSGGYEQYV.

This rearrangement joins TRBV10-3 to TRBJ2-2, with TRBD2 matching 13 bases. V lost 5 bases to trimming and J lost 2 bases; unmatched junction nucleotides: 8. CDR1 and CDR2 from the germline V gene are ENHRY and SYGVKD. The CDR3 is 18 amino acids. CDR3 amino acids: CAISFLLGLAGNTGELFF. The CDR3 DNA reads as TGTGCCATCAGTTTCCTACTGGGACTAGCGGGAAACACCGGGGAGCTGTTTTTT.

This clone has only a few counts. The CDR3 region has the DNA TGTGCCAGCAGTGGAGGGTTTCCTAATGAAAAACTGTTTTTT. As protein: CASSGGFPNEKLFF. The V call is TRBV6-1, the J call TRBJ1-4, with D unclear. V lost 4 bases and J lost 3, with 9 bases in between. The CDR3 has 14 amino acids. Germline V gives CDR1 MNHNS, CDR2 SASEGT.

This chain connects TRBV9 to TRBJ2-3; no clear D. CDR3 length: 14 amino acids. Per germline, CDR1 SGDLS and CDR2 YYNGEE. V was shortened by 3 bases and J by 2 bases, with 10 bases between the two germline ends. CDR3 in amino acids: CASSERLVTDTQYF. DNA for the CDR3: TGTGCCAGCAGCGAGAGGCTAGTCACAGATACGCAGTATTTT. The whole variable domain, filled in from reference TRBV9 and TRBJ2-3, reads DSGVTQTPKHLITATGQRVTLRCSPRSGDLSVYWYQQSLDQGLQFLIQYYNGEERAKGNILERFSAQQFPDLHSELNLSSLELGDSALYFCASSERLVTDTQYFGPGTRLTVL.

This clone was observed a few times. In nucleotides, the CDR3 is TGTGCCACCCTGGGACTAGCGGGAGGGCGGAGCTCCTACAATGAGCAGTTCTTC. The encoded protein is CATLGLAGGRSSYNEQFF. The V call is TRBV28, the J call TRBJ2-1, with TRBD2 matching 16 bases. The CDR3 has 18 amino acids. Germline CDR1 reads MDHEN; CDR2 reads SYDVKM. V was clipped by 10 bases and J by 0 bases; unmatched bases: 9.

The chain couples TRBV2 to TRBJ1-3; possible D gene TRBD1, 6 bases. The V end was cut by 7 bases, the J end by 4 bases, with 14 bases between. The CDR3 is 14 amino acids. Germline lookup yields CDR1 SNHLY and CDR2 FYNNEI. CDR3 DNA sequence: TGTGCCAGCACAGGGGAGCGGTTGGGAAACACCATATATTTT. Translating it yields CASTGERLGNTIYF.

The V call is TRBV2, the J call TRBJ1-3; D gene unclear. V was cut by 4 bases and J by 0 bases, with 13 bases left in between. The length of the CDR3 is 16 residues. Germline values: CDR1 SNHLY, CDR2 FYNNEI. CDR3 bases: TGTGCCAGCAGTGTGCGGCCACTACTCTCTGGAAACACCATATATTTT. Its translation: CASSVRPLLSGNTIYF.

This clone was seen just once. The CDR3 here is CASSRGTGENQPQHF. The DNA of the CDR3 is TGTGCCAGCAGCCGGGGGACAGGGGAAAATCAGCCCCAGCATTTT. The V gene is TRBV4-2, the J gene TRBJ1-5; 10 positions agree with TRBD1. The CDR3 totals 15 residues. The junction had 4 bases not matched to a gene; V was cut back by 4 bases and J by 4 bases. Germline V gene lookup returns CDR1 LGHNA and CDR2 YNFKEQ.

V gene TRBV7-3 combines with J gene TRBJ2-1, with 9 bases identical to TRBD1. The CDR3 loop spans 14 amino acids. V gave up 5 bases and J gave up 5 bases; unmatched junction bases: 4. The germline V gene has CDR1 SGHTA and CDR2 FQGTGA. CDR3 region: CASSRGQGNNEQFF. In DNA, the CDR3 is TGTGCCAGCAGCAGGGGACAGGGAAACAATGAGCAGTTCTTC.

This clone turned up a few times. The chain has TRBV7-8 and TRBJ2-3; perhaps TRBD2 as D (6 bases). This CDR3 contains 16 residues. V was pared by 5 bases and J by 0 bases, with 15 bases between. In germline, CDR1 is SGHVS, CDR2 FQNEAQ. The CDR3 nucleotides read TGTGCCAGCAGCCCAAAGACTAGTTATAGCACAGATACGCAGTATTTT. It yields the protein CASSPKTSYSTDTQYF.

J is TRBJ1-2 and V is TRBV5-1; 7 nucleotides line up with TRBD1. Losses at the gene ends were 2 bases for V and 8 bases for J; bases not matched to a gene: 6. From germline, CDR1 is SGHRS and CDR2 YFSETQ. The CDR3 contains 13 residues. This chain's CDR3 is CASSLETGSGYTF. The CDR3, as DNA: TGCGCCAGCAGCTTAGAGACAGGGAGCGGCTACACCTTC.